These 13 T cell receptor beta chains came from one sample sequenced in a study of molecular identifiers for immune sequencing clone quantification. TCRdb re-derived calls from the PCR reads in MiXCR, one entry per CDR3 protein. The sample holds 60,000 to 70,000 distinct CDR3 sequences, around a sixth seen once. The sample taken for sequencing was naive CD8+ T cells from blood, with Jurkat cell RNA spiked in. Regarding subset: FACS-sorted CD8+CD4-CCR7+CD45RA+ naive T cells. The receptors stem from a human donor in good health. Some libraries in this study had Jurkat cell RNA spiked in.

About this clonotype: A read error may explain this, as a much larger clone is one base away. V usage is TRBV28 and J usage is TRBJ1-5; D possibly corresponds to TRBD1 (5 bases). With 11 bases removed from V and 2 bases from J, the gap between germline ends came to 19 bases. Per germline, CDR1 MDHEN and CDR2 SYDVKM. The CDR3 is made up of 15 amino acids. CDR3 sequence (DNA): TGTGCCCGCGGGGGGATTGCGATAGGCAATCAGCCCCAGCATTTT. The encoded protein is CARGGIAIGNQPQHF.

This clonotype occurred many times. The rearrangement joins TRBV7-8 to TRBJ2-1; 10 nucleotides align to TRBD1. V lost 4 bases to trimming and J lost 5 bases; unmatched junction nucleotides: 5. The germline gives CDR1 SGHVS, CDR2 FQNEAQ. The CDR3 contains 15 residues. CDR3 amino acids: CASSSRQGAHNEQFF. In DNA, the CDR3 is TGTGCCAGCAGCTCACGACAGGGGGCCCACAATGAGCAGTTCTTC. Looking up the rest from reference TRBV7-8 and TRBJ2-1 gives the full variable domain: GAGVSQSPRYKVAKRGQDVALRCDPISGHVSLFWYQQALGQGPEFLTYFQNEAQLDKSGLPSDRFFAERPEGSVSTLKIQRTQQEDSAVYLCASSSRQGAHNEQFFGPGTRLTVL.

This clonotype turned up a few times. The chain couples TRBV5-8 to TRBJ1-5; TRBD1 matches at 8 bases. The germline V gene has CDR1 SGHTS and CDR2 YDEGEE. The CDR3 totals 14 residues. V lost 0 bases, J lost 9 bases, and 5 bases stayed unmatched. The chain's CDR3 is CASSLGTGKLPQHF. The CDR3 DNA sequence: TGTGCCAGCAGCTTGGGGACAGGGAAGCTGCCCCAGCATTTT.

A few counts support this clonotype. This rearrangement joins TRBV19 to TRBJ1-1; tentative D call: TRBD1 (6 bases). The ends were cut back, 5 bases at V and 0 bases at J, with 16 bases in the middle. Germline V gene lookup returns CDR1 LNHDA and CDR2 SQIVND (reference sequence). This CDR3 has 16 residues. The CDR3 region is CASSPFSEGVNTEAFF. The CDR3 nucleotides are TGTGCCAGTAGTCCCTTTTCGGAGGGGGTGAACACTGAAGCTTTCTTT.

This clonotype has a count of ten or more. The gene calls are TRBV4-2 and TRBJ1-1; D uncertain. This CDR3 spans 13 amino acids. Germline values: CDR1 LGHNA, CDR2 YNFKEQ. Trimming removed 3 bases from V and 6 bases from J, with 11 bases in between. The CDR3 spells CASSHLSGPEAFF. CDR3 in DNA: TGTGCCAGCAGCCATTTATCGGGCCCTGAAGCTTTCTTT.

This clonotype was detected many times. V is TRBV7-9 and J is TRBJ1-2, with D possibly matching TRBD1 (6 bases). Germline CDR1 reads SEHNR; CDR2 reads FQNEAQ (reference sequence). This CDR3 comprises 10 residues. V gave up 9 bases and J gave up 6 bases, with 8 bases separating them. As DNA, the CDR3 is TGTGCCAGTGAGGGGGATGGCTACACCTTC. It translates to CASEGDGYTF. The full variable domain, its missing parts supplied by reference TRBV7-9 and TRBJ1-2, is DTGVSQNPRHKITKRGQNVTFRCDPISEHNRLYWYRQTLGQGPEFLTYFQNEAQLEKSRLLSDRFSAERPKGSFSTLEIQRTEQGDSAMYLCASEGDGYTFGSGTRLTVV.

The chain's CDR3 is CASGPDRSFSYEQYF. The CDR3 DNA reads as TGTGCCAGTGGTCCCGACAGATCCTTTTCCTACGAGCAGTACTTC. The chain uses TRBV19 and TRBJ2-7; possible D gene TRBD1, 5 bases. V lost 8 bases to trimming and J lost 1 base, with 18 bases between them. The CDR3 spans 15 residues. Germline CDR1 LNHDA, CDR2 SQIVND (reference sequence).

The CDR3 DNA sequence: TGTGCCAGCAGTCCACCCACCGGGACAGGGGGGAACATTCAGTACTTC. Amino acids: CASSPPTGTGGNIQYF. The chain is built from TRBV12-3 or TRBV12-4 and TRBJ2-4; 11 nucleotides agree with TRBD1. V was clipped by 5 bases and J by 7 bases; unmatched bases: 10. CDR3 size: 16 residues.

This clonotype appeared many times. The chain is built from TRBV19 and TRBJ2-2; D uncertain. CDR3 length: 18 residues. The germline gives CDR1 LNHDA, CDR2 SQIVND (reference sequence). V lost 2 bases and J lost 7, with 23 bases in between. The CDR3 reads CASSISGFRRSPGGELFF. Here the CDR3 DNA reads TGTGCCAGTAGTATAAGTGGGTTCAGGAGATCCCCCGGCGGGGAGCTGTTTTTT.

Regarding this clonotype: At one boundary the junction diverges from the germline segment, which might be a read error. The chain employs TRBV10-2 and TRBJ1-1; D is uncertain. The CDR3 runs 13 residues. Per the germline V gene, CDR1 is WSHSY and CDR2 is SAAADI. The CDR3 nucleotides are TGCGCCAGCAAAGGGATACCGAACACTAAAGCTTTCTTT. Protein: CASKGIPNTKAFF.

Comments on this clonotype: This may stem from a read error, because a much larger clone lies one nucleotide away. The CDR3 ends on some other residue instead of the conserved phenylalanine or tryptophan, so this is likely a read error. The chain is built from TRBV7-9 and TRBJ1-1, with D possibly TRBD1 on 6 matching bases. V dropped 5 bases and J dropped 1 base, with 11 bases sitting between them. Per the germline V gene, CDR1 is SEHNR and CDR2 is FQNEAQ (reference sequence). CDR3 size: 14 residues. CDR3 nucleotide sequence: TGTGCCAGCAGCCCCCGGGGGCCGAACACTGAAGCTTTCCTT. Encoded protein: CASSPRGPNTEAFL.

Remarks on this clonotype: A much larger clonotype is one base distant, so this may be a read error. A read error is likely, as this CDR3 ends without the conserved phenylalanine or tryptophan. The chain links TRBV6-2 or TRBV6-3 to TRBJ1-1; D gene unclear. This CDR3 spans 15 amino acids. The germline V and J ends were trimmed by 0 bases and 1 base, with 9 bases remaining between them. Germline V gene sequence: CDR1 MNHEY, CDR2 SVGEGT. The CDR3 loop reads CASSYSATRNTEAFL. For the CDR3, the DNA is TGTGCCAGCAGTTACTCCGCTACGAGGAACACTGAAGCTTTCCTT.

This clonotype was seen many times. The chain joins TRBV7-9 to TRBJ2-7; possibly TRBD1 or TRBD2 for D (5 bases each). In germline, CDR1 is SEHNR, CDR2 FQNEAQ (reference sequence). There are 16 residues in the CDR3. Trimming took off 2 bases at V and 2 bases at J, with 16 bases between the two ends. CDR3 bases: TGTGCCAGCAGCTTATATCGTGCCGGGACGGCCTACGAGCAGTACTTC. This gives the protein CASSLYRAGTAYEQYF. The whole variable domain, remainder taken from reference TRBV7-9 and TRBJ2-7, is DTGVSQNPRHKITKRGQNVTFRCDPISEHNRLYWYRQTLGQGPEFLTYFQNEAQLEKSRLLSDRFSAERPKGSFSTLEIQRTEQGDSAMYLCASSLYRAGTAYEQYFGPGTRLTVT.